A selection of T cell receptor beta chains follows, all from one sample in a study of T-cell memory formation after mild COVID-19. From the 5' RACE reads, TCRdb called clonotypes with MiXCR, one entry per CDR3 protein. The sample includes under 450,000 distinct CDR3 sequences, 13% to 15% seen only once; the top ten take approximately 20%. Material for sequencing was PBMCs or a T cell subset sorted from them (not recorded which). These receptors came from a man between 18 and 29 years old who had mild COVID-19 (a few samples of this study predate the infection). Cell type and time point are not known. The CDR3 runs from the conserved cysteine through the conserved F or W. D genes are given only for firm matches. Rows may omit the clone size; those that give it use once, few, many or a size class.

abundance: .
v_gene: TRBV4-3
d_gene: .
j_gene: TRBJ1-6
CDR3nt: TGCGCCAGCAGCCGCGTGCAAGGGGAGTCACCCCTCCACTTT
CDR3aa: CASSRVQGESPLHF

abundance: few
v_gene: TRBV29-1
d_gene: .
j_gene: TRBJ1-5
CDR3nt: TGCAGCGTTGCCCGACAGATCAATCAGCCCCAGCATTTT
CDR3aa: CSVARQINQPQHF

abundance: .
v_gene: TRBV7-9
d_gene: .
j_gene: TRBJ2-4
CDR3nt: TGTGCCAGCAGCTCCCCAGGTCTAGGGGACATTCAGTACTTC
CDR3aa: CASSSPGLGDIQYF

abundance: few
v_gene: TRBV6-6
d_gene: .
j_gene: TRBJ2-4
CDR3nt: TGTGCCAGCAGTTACGAAGGCATACTAGCCAAAAACATTCAGTACTTC
CDR3aa: CASSYEGILAKNIQYF

abundance: .
v_gene: TRBV11-1
d_gene: TRBD1
j_gene: TRBJ1-6
CDR3nt: TGTGCCAGCAGCTTCCGACAGGGGGATAATTCACCCCTCCACTTT
CDR3aa: CASSFRQGDNSPLHF

abundance: .
v_gene: TRBV9
d_gene: .
j_gene: TRBJ1-2
CDR3nt: TGTGCCAGCAGCGTAGGATGGTCGAGCTCTAACTATGGCTACACCTTC
CDR3aa: CASSVGWSSSNYGYTF

abundance: .
v_gene: TRBV7-2
d_gene: .
j_gene: TRBJ2-1
CDR3nt: TGTGCCAGCAGCGCGGACGGAAATTACAATGAGCAGTTCTTC
CDR3aa: CASSADGNYNEQFF

abundance: .
v_gene: TRBV6-5
d_gene: .
j_gene: TRBJ1-6
CDR3nt: TGTGCCAGCAGCCCCACCTGGCAGGGAAGGTCACCCCTCCACTTT
CDR3aa: CASSPTWQGRSPLHF

abundance: many
v_gene: TRBV6-2/TRBV6-3
d_gene: .
j_gene: TRBJ1-5
CDR3nt: TGTGCCAGCATGGGCGCCGCGGGTCAGCCCCAGCATTTT
CDR3aa: CASMGAAGQPQHF

abundance: few
v_gene: TRBV27
d_gene: .
j_gene: TRBJ2-1
CDR3nt: TGTGCCAGCAGTTTTAGCCAGTACAATGAGCAGTTCTTC
CDR3aa: CASSFSQYNEQFF

abundance: .
v_gene: TRBV29-1
d_gene: .
j_gene: TRBJ2-7
CDR3nt: TGCAGCGTTGAGGTTCAGAACTCCTACGAGCAGTACTTC
CDR3aa: CSVEVQNSYEQYF

abundance: few
v_gene: TRBV12-3/TRBV12-4
d_gene: .
j_gene: TRBJ1-3
CDR3nt: TGTGCCAGCAGTTTTGGGGATCCGGAGGGCGGAAACACCATATATTTT
CDR3aa: CASSFGDPEGGNTIYF

abundance: few
v_gene: TRBV4-2
d_gene: .
j_gene: TRBJ2-5
CDR3nt: TGTGCCAGCAGCCAAGGTTTCGGCACTTCGGGGTTTGAGACCCAGTACTTC
CDR3aa: CASSQGFGTSGFETQYF

abundance: .
v_gene: TRBV7-9
d_gene: .
j_gene: TRBJ1-4
CDR3nt: TGTGCCAGCAGCCCCCGGCCAGAGGAAAAACTGTTTTTT
CDR3aa: CASSPRPEEKLFF

abundance: .
v_gene: TRBV6-2/TRBV6-3
d_gene: .
j_gene: TRBJ2-1
CDR3nt: TGTGCCAGCGAAGACGGGGGACTTTTGGTCTTC
CDR3aa: CASEDGGLLVF

abundance: .
v_gene: TRBV2
d_gene: .
j_gene: TRBJ1-1
CDR3nt: TGTGCCAGCAGCATGACCGTTAGGGACACTGAAGCTTTCTTT
CDR3aa: CASSMTVRDTEAFF

abundance: many
v_gene: TRBV7-6
d_gene: .
j_gene: TRBJ2-1
CDR3nt: TGTGCCAGCAGCTTAGCGGGCAGCCAAAATGAGCAGTTCTTC
CDR3aa: CASSLAGSQNEQFF

abundance: few
v_gene: TRBV23-1
d_gene: .
j_gene: TRBJ2-2
CDR3nt: TGCGCCAGCAGTCATATCCAGTCGAACACCGGGGAGCTGTTTTTT
CDR3aa: CASSHIQSNTGELFF